The 27 T cell receptor beta chains reported below all come from one sample, sequenced in a study of T cell repertoires in cytomegalovirus infection. One entry per CDR3 protein, called by TCRdb with MiXCR from the reads. This sample carries 250,000 or so distinct CDR3 sequences, approximately 9.2% of them seen once, and the ten largest clones take about 15%. The source material was PBMCs. The receptors derive from a human donor in good health (CMV status not recorded). Some clones in this sample may be carry-over from other donors' samples.

The V and J genes are TRBV18 and TRBJ2-7; TRBD1 matches 9 bases. J was trimmed by 5 bases and V by 6 bases; bases with no gene match: 11. CDR1 and CDR2 (germline): KGHSH, LQKENI. The CDR3 is 15 residues long. The CDR3 here is CASSPGPGQGNEQYF. In DNA, the CDR3 is TGTGCCAGCTCGCCAGGACCGGGACAGGGAAACGAGCAGTACTTC.

The CDR3 bases are TGTGCCAGCAGCGGGGGACTCCGTCGGGATACGCAGTATTTT. Its protein is CASSGGLRRDTQYF. The chain links TRBV9 to TRBJ2-3; possibly TRBD2 for D (6 bases). Deletions cut 3 bases from V and 6 bases from J, with 14 bases between. There are 14 residues in the CDR3. CDR1 and CDR2 from the germline V gene are SGDLS and YYNGEE.

This clonotype has at least ten counts. The J gene is TRBJ1-2, the V gene TRBV10-2, with D perhaps matching TRBD1 (6 bases). Germline CDR1 and CDR2: WSHSY and SAAADI. Trimming removed 6 bases from V and 2 bases from J, with 13 bases in between. The CDR3 is 14 residues long. The CDR3 DNA is TGCGCCAGCAGCCCCTCGGACAGAAACTATGGCTACACCTTC. Amino acid sequence: CASSPSDRNYGYTF.

In this sample, this clonotype turned up a few times. The J gene is TRBJ1-6, the V gene TRBV19; no reliable D call. CDR1 and CDR2 from the germline V gene are LNHDA and SQIVND (reference sequence). This CDR3 is 15 amino acids long. Trimming pared 4 bases from V and 14 bases from J, leaving 21 bases between. CDR3 bases: TGTGCCAGTAGTACCCCCCGTGGACGGGTTGTCACCCTCCACTTT. Translation: CASSTPRGRVVTLHF.

Many counts were recorded for this clonotype. This chain connects TRBV7-8 to TRBJ2-1, with D perhaps TRBD1 (5 bases). The ends were cut back, 3 bases at V and 6 bases at J, with 18 bases in the middle. The V gene's germline CDR1 is SGHVS and CDR2 FQNEAQ. This CDR3 has 16 amino acids. Here the CDR3 reads CASSFYPFTGPNEQFF. CDR3 DNA sequence: TGTGCCAGCAGCTTCTACCCATTCACAGGACCCAATGAGCAGTTCTTC.

This clonotype occurred a few times. V usage is TRBV20-1 and J usage is TRBJ1-2, with a possible D match to TRBD1 (6 bases). The ends were cut back, 2 bases at V and 9 bases at J, with 16 bases in the middle. The CDR3 consists of 13 residues. Looked up from germline, CDR1 is DFQATT and CDR2 is SNEGSKA (reference sequence). CDR3: CSARSGAGMRYTF. The CDR3 DNA follows: TGCAGTGCTAGATCGGGGGCAGGGATGCGCTACACCTTC.

There are a few counts of this clonotype. This chain links TRBV30 with TRBJ1-1, with unresolved D. CDR3 length equals 12 residues. Germline V lookup: CDR1 GTSNPN, CDR2 SVGIG (reference sequence). Trimming cost V 2 bases and J 1 base, with 5 bases left between them. CDR3 DNA: TGTGCCTGGAGTTTAGGGAACACTGAAGCTTTCTTT. This translates into CAWSLGNTEAFF.

This clonotype was observed at least ten times. CDR3 residues: CASSSGTGGSETEAFF. DNA of the CDR3: TGTGCCAGCAGCTCTGGGACAGGAGGCTCGGAGACTGAAGCTTTCTTT. The rearrangement joins TRBV7-2 to TRBJ1-1; 8 nucleotides match TRBD1. The germline CDR1 and CDR2 sequences are SGHTA and FQGNSA. The CDR3 consists of 16 residues. V lost 4 bases to trimming and J lost 5 bases; unmatched junction nucleotides: 12.

In this sample, this clonotype turned up many times. The chain employs TRBV20-1 and TRBJ2-1, with D perhaps assigned TRBD1 or TRBD2 (5 bases each). Per germline, CDR1 DFQATT and CDR2 SNEGSKA (reference sequence). V was clipped by 8 bases and J by 7 bases, with 18 bases between them. The CDR3 has 13 residues. For the CDR3, the DNA is TGCAGTTCTTCATCAGGGCCGGGGAATGAGCAGTTCTTC. It specifies CSSSSGPGNEQFF.

A remark on this clonotype: A much larger clone differs from this one at a single base, so this may be a read error. The chain couples TRBV28 to TRBJ1-5, with D hard to call. Per the germline V gene, CDR1 is MDHEN and CDR2 is SYDVKM. CDR3 size: 16 residues. Trimming left V 5 bases short and J 0 bases short, with 14 bases between. CDR3 DNA sequence: TGTGCCAGCAGTCCCTGGTCAGTTAATAGCAATCAGCCCCAGCATTTT. Translated: CASSPWSVNSNQPQHF.

This chain connects TRBV7-2 to TRBJ2-7; 7 bases match TRBD2. The V and J ends lost 5 bases and 4 bases, in that order; junction bases with no gene match: 11. This CDR3 spans 15 amino acids. Germline loops: CDR1 SGHTA, CDR2 FQGNSA. The CDR3 protein is CASSPRERGGYEQYF. The CDR3 coding sequence is TGTGCCAGCAGCCCGCGGGAGCGGGGTGGGTACGAGCAGTACTTC.

V is TRBV27 and J is TRBJ2-5; unclear D gene. CDR3 length equals 15 residues. Germline V CDR1 and CDR2: MNHEY, SMNVEV (reference sequence). V was shortened by 3 bases and J by 5 bases, with 16 bases between the two germline ends. CDR3 residues: CASSFDPRATETQYF. In DNA, the CDR3 is TGTGCCAGCAGTTTCGACCCCCGGGCCACCGAGACCCAGTACTTC.

This clonotype was recorded at least ten times. The chain joins TRBV7-8 to TRBJ2-7; the match to TRBD1 covers 7 bases. CDR1 is SGHVS and CDR2 is FQNEAQ in the germline V gene. V shed 4 bases and J 3 bases; nucleotides not matched to a gene: 6. The CDR3 has 14 amino acids. The CDR3 region is CASSSRTGDYEQYF. The CDR3 DNA reads as TGTGCCAGCAGCTCTAGGACAGGAGACTACGAGCAGTACTTC.

This rearrangement joins TRBV28 to TRBJ2-7; the D gene could be TRBD1 or TRBD2 (7 bases each). This CDR3 has 13 residues. Germline loops: CDR1 MDHEN, CDR2 SYDVKM. Trimming stripped 5 bases from V and 4 bases from J, with 12 bases between. In DNA, the CDR3 is TGTGCCAGCAGTACCCAGGGGGGGTACGAGCAGTACTTC. Protein sequence: CASSTQGGYEQYF.

The sample holds many counts of this clonotype. The rearrangement links TRBV7-2 to TRBJ2-1; D is undetermined. From germline, CDR1 is SGHTA and CDR2 FQGNSA. The CDR3 has 11 amino acids. Trimming took off 2 bases at V and 12 bases at J, with 8 bases between the two ends. CDR3 in amino acids: CASSLRTGQFF. DNA for the CDR3: TGTGCCAGCAGCTTAAGGACGGGGCAGTTCTTC. The variable domain in full, completed from reference TRBV7-2 and TRBJ2-1, reads GAGVSQSPSNKVTEKGKDVELRCDPISGHTALYWYRQSLGQGLEFLIYFQGNSAPDKSGLPSDRFSAERTGGSVSTLTIQRTQQEDSAVYLCASSLRTGQFFGPGTRLTVL.

This clonotype was found many times. The V call is TRBV29-1, the J call TRBJ2-3; D not certain. The CDR3 has 14 residues. In germline, CDR1 is SQVTM, CDR2 ANQGSEA. V gave up 4 bases and J gave up 4 bases, with 15 bases separating them. Here the CDR3 DNA reads TGCAGCGTTGGCCCAGGAGTAGATGCAGATACGCAGTATTTT. Encoded protein: CSVGPGVDADTQYF.

This chain uses TRBV9 with TRBJ2-2; 7 bases line up with TRBD2. CDR3 length: 15 residues. Germline CDR1 is SGDLS and CDR2 is YYNGEE. V was clipped by 4 bases and J by 4 bases; unmatched bases: 7. The CDR3 loop reads CASSPREGATGELFF. In DNA, the CDR3 is TGTGCCAGCAGCCCGAGGGAGGGCGCCACCGGGGAGCTGTTTTTT.

The table lists this clonotype with many counts. The chain uses TRBV7-2 and TRBJ2-5; unclear D gene. The CDR3 runs to 12 residues. Germline V gene sequence: CDR1 SGHTA, CDR2 FQGNSA. The germline V and J ends were trimmed by 5 bases and 4 bases, with 8 bases remaining between them. The CDR3 region has the DNA TGTGCCAGCAGCCGCAGCAGAGAGACCCAGTACTTC. Amino acid sequence: CASSRSRETQYF.

The sample holds many counts of this clonotype. The chain combines TRBV7-2 with TRBJ1-1, with 9 bases fitting TRBD1. The CDR3 is made up of 17 amino acids. V dropped 1 base and J dropped 5; count of bases not matched to a gene: 11. Germline values: CDR1 SGHTA, CDR2 FQGNSA. This CDR3 is CASSLVLLGQGRTEAFF. The CDR3 bases are TGTGCCAGCAGCTTAGTACTCCTTGGACAGGGGAGAACTGAAGCTTTCTTT.

This clonotype was recorded at least ten times. This chain joins TRBV7-8 and TRBJ1-2; a possible D gene is TRBD1 (6 bases). Trimming shortened V by 5 bases and J by 2 bases, and 15 bases separated the two germline ends. CDR1 SGHVS and CDR2 FQNEAQ come from the germline V gene. The CDR3 loop spans 15 amino acids. The CDR3: CASSLISGTNYGYTF. The CDR3 DNA sequence: TGTGCCAGCAGCCTCATTTCCGGGACAAACTATGGCTACACCTTC.

The table lists this clonotype with many counts. V is TRBV7-2 and J is TRBJ2-5; 14 bases match TRBD2. Looked up from germline, CDR1 is SGHTA and CDR2 is FQGNSA. V shed 1 base and J 2 bases; nucleotides not matched to a gene: 6. This CDR3 comprises 18 residues. CDR3 region: CASSLDWGLAGEQETQYF. In nucleotides, the CDR3 is TGTGCCAGCAGCTTAGACTGGGGACTAGCGGGGGAACAAGAGACCCAGTACTTC. Drawing the rest from reference TRBV7-2 and TRBJ2-5, the complete variable domain is GAGVSQSPSNKVTEKGKDVELRCDPISGHTALYWYRQSLGQGLEFLIYFQGNSAPDKSGLPSDRFSAERTGGSVSTLTIQRTQQEDSAVYLCASSLDWGLAGEQETQYFGPGTRLLVL.

J is TRBJ2-7 and V is TRBV12-3 or TRBV12-4, with TRBD1 identical over 9 bases. This CDR3 has 14 residues. J lost 6 bases, V lost 6 bases, and 9 bases had no gene match. The CDR3 bases are TGTGCCAGCAGGGCCGGGACAGGGACTACCGAGCAGTACTTC. Translated: CASRAGTGTTEQYF.

This clonotype has more than one count but fewer than ten. J is TRBJ2-7 and V is TRBV30, with 7 bases that match TRBD2. Per germline, CDR1 GTSNPN and CDR2 SVGIG (reference sequence). The CDR3 has 12 amino acids. The J segment lost 3 bases and the V segment lost 4 bases, leaving 3 bases of the junction unmatched. CDR3 coding DNA: TGTGCCTGGATGAGCGGGGACTACGAGCAGTACTTC. It specifies CAWMSGDYEQYF.

This clonotype was counted ten times or more. This rearrangement joins TRBV7-2 to TRBJ2-1; D is ambiguous. This CDR3 comprises 15 residues. The germline V gene encodes CDR1 SGHTA and CDR2 FQGNSA. Trimming pared 6 bases from V and 0 bases from J, leaving 12 bases between. DNA for the CDR3: TGTGCCAGCAGTTTCGGACGGAGCTCCTACAATGAGCAGTTCTTC. Translation gives CASSFGRSSYNEQFF.

The chain combines TRBV29-1 with TRBJ1-2; tentative D call: TRBD1 (6 bases). The V and J ends lost 6 bases and 6 bases respectively, with 17 bases between them. This CDR3 contains 13 residues. Germline lookup yields CDR1 SQVTM and CDR2 ANQGSEA. The CDR3 loop is CSVREQGSHGYTF. The CDR3 region has the DNA TGCAGCGTGAGGGAACAGGGTTCCCATGGCTACACCTTC. The full variable domain, in which reference TRBV29-1 and TRBJ1-2 provide the parts outside the CDR3, is SAVISQKPSRDICQRGTSLTIQCQVDSQVTMMFWYRQQPGQSLTLIATANQGSEATYESGFVIDKFPISRPNLTFSTLTVSNMSPEDSSIYLCSVREQGSHGYTFGSGTRLTVV.

This clonotype appeared many times. V is TRBV5-1 and J is TRBJ1-4, with a tentative D call TRBD1 (5 bases). The CDR3 is 15 amino acids. The germline V and J ends were trimmed by 1 base and 1 base, with 8 bases remaining between them. CDR1 is SGHRS and CDR2 is YFSETQ in the germline V gene. The CDR3 reads CASSLPQGTNEKLFF. The CDR3 DNA follows: TGCGCCAGCAGCTTGCCGCAGGGAACTAATGAAAAACTGTTTTTT. Together with reference TRBV5-1 and TRBJ1-4, the CDR3 gives the full variable domain: KAGVTQTPRYLIKTRGQQVTLSCSPISGHRSVSWYQQTPGQGLQFLFEYFSETQRNKGNFPGRFSGRQFSNSRSEMNVSTLELGDSALYLCASSLPQGTNEKLFFGSGTQLSVL.

This clonotype was observed many times. Here the CDR3 DNA reads TGTGCCAGCAGCTTACGGGACACCAATTTCTACGAGCAGTACTTC. It codes for CASSLRDTNFYEQYF. This chain joins TRBV7-2 and TRBJ2-7; perhaps TRBD1 as D (6 bases). The germline CDR1 and CDR2 sequences are SGHTA and FQGNSA. With 2 bases removed from V and 3 bases from J, the gap between germline ends came to 14 bases. The length of the CDR3 is 15 residues.